Below are 5 T cell receptor beta chains sequenced from a single sample in a study of breast tumors, draining lymph nodes, adjacent tissues. TCRdb fed the multiplex PCR reads into MiXCR, producing one record per CDR3 protein. The sample shows roughly 100,000 distinct CDR3 sequences, 30% of them seen only once. Breast cancer patients provided tissue from their axillary draining lymph nodes. Material: axillary lymph node tissue. The receptors shown here come from a female donor with breast cancer. Some clones in this sample may be carry-over from other donors' samples.

There are many counts of this clonotype. The chain carries TRBV28 and TRBJ1-2; 8 bases fit TRBD1. V dropped 6 bases and J dropped 0; count of bases not matched to a gene: 15. CDR3 length: 18 residues. The germline gives CDR1 MDHEN, CDR2 SYDVKM. The CDR3 spells CASRLPVRQGAPNYGYTF. The CDR3 bases are TGTGCCAGCAGGCTGCCGGTTCGTCAGGGGGCGCCTAACTATGGCTACACCTTC.

This clonotype came up many times. The chain joins TRBV5-6 to TRBJ2-3; D is unclear. CDR3 length: 14 amino acids. V lost 2 bases, J lost 0 bases, and 7 bases lay in between. Germline CDR1 reads SGHDT; CDR2 reads YYEEEE. This CDR3 reads CASSLLQSTDTQYF. CDR3 nucleotide sequence: TGTGCCAGCAGCTTATTACAGAGCACAGATACGCAGTATTTT.

This clonotype was counted many times. This chain uses TRBV4-1 with TRBJ2-7; D might be TRBD2 (5 bases). Trimming removed 3 bases from V and 2 bases from J, with 11 bases in between. In germline, CDR1 is MGHRA, CDR2 YSYEKL. There are 14 residues in the CDR3. CDR3 in DNA: TGCGCCAGCAGCCATTCCGGGGAAGCCTACGAGCAGTACTTC. Its protein is CASSHSGEAYEQYF.

In this sample, this clonotype turned up many times. The chain joins TRBV6-1 to TRBJ2-1; D is uncertain. V lost 7 bases and J 1 base, leaving 11 bases between the germline ends. The length of the CDR3 is 14 residues. Germline CDR1 and CDR2: MNHNS and SASEGT. The CDR3 reads CASKEQRSYNEQFF. The CDR3 DNA is TGTGCCAGCAAGGAACAGAGATCCTACAATGAGCAGTTCTTC.

This clonotype was counted many times. The V gene is TRBV12-3 or TRBV12-4, the J gene TRBJ1-6; weak D call: TRBD1 (6 bases). This CDR3 is built from 14 residues. With 3 bases removed from V and 7 bases from J, the gap between germline ends came to 10 bases. The CDR3 nucleotides are TGTGCCAGCAGTTTCGGGGGCTCAAATTCACCCCTCCACTTT. It encodes CASSFGGSNSPLHF.